This T cell receptor beta chain was found in a study of CD8+ T cells in alopecia areata. The authors extracted RNA and reverse transcribed it into cDNA as the sequencing template. The protocol was immunoSEQ multiplex PCR, while the TCRdb copy is restricted to in-frame clones and leaves out a portion. In the table there are 95,000 to 150,000 clones, less than 50% of which are singletons. Points on this clone: Its antigen is undetermined.

The CDR3 runs 12 residues. Deletions cut 4 bases from V and 3 bases from J, with 10 bases between. Per the germline V gene, CDR1 is SQVTM and CDR2 is ANQGSEA. Findings and caveats of the study: Alphabeta T cells residing in normal skin are also sequenced in scalp samples.

Lesional scalp tissue (obtained by punch biopsy) and peripheral blood were collected from alopecia areata patients. The sequencing input was NKG2D-low CD8+ T cells sorted from blood. The clonotype originates from a human donor with alopecia areata. This chain links TRBV29-1 with TRBJ2-7; no clear D gene. CDR3 protein: CSVGGDYYEQYF. CDR3 sequence (DNA): TGCAGCGTTGGTGGGGATTACTACGAGCAGTACTTC.